This entry lists 20 T cell receptor beta chains sequenced from one sample in a study of blood T cell repertoires in COVID-19. Method: immunoSEQ multiplex PCR; TCRdb's copy keeps in-frame clones and lacks some. In the table there are hundreds of thousands of clones, around 86% of which are singletons. Specimen: peripheral blood. These receptors all stem from a man in his 60s who had recovered from COVID-19.

V usage is TRBV28 and J usage is TRBJ1-4, with no clear D. The CDR3 is 14 amino acids. In germline, CDR1 is MDHEN, CDR2 SYDVKM. Trimming removed 5 bases at V and 1 base at J, with 8 bases between. CDR3 in DNA: TGTGCCAGCAGTGAGGGAGGAACTAATGAAAAACTGTTTTTT. This translates into CASSEGGTNEKLFF.

The V and J genes are TRBV5-1 and TRBJ2-5; TRBD1 matches 7 bases. The CDR3 extends over 13 amino acids. Germline-derived CDR1 and CDR2 are SGHRS and YFSETQ. V gave up 5 bases and J gave up 5 bases; unmatched junction bases: 6. The DNA for the CDR3 is TGCGCCAGCAGTCCCCGACAGGGCGAGACCCAGTACTTC. The encoded protein is CASSPRQGETQYF. The full variable domain, rest sourced from reference TRBV5-1 and TRBJ2-5, is KAGVTQTPRYLIKTRGQQVTLSCSPISGHRSVSWYQQTPGQGLQFLFEYFSETQRNKGNFPGRFSGRQFSNSRSEMNVSTLELGDSALYLCASSPRQGETQYFGPGTRLLVL.

V and J are TRBV3-1 (or the pseudogene TRBV3-2) and TRBJ1-3; 7 bases agree with TRBD1. Germline V CDR1 and CDR2: LGHDT, YNNKEL (reference sequence). J lost 0 bases, V lost 6 bases, and 5 bases had no gene match. The CDR3 has 15 amino acids. In DNA, the CDR3 is TGTGCCAGCAGACTAGGGGACAGCTCTGGAAACACCATATATTTT. It codes for CASRLGDSSGNTIYF.

This chain uses TRBV27 with TRBJ1-3; D is perhaps TRBD1 (6 bases). The germline V gene has CDR1 MNHEY and CDR2 SMNVEV (reference sequence). This CDR3 is built from 12 residues. Trimming stripped 8 bases from V and 4 bases from J, with 9 bases between. This CDR3 is CASGTYGNTIYF. CDR3 sequence (DNA): TGTGCCAGCGGGACATACGGAAACACCATATATTTT.

The rearrangement joins TRBV5-1 to TRBJ1-2; D gene uncertain. Germline V gene data show CDR1 as SGHRS and CDR2 as YFSETQ. Deletions cut 2 bases from V and 0 bases from J, with 5 bases between. The CDR3 consists of 13 residues. This chain's CDR3 is CASSFDSNYGYTF. The CDR3 nucleotides are TGCGCCAGCAGCTTTGACTCTAACTATGGCTACACCTTC.

This rearrangement joins TRBV3-1 (or the pseudogene TRBV3-2) to TRBJ1-2, with D possibly being TRBD1 (6 bases). Looked up from germline, CDR1 is LGHDT and CDR2 is YNNKEL (reference sequence). V was cut by 3 bases and J by 3 bases, with 8 bases left in between. The CDR3 totals 13 residues. CDR3 DNA: TGTGCCAGCAGCCACGCAGGGGACTATGGCTACACCTTC. The encoded protein is CASSHAGDYGYTF.

This clone was recorded only once. The chain carries TRBV18 and TRBJ2-7, with a weak D call TRBD2 (5 bases). Trimming took off 0 bases at V and 2 bases at J, with 8 bases between the two ends. The CDR3 spans 14 residues. CDR1 and CDR2 from the germline V gene are KGHSH and LQKENI. The CDR3 is CASSPPAGTYEQYF. The CDR3 DNA is TGTGCCAGCTCACCACCGGCGGGCACCTACGAGCAGTACTTC. The full variable domain, with the rest looked up from reference TRBV18 and TRBJ2-7, is NAGVMQNPRHLVRRRGQEARLRCSPMKGHSHVYWYRQLPEEGLKFMVYLQKENIIDESGMPKERFSAEFPKEGPSILRIQQVVRGDSAAYFCASSPPAGTYEQYFGPGTRLTVT.

The chain employs TRBV7-9 and TRBJ2-1, with 12 bases lining up with TRBD2. The germline V gene has CDR1 SEHNR and CDR2 FQNEAQ (reference sequence). The CDR3 runs to 14 residues. V shed 4 bases and J 6 bases; nucleotides not matched to a gene: 1. The CDR3 sequence: CASSSSGGVNEQFF. The CDR3 DNA is TGTGCCAGCAGCTCTAGCGGGGGGGTCAATGAGCAGTTCTTC.

This clone was counted only a few times. The chain combines TRBV9 with TRBJ1-1; perhaps TRBD1 as D (6 bases). V shed 3 bases and J shed 0 bases, with 9 bases lying between them. Per germline, CDR1 SGDLS and CDR2 YYNGEE. CDR3 size: 14 residues. CDR3 DNA: TGTGCCAGCAGCGGGACAGATATGAACACTGAAGCTTTCTTT. Its translation is CASSGTDMNTEAFF.

This chain uses TRBV27 with TRBJ1-5, with 9 bases lining up with TRBD1. The CDR3 sequence is 18 residues long. Germline V CDR1 and CDR2: MNHEY, SMNVEV (reference sequence). The J segment lost 0 bases and the V segment lost 8 bases, leaving 14 bases of the junction unmatched. Written as DNA, the CDR3 is TGTGCCAGCGCCTCCTCACGGACAGGGGCCTATAGCAATCAGCCCCAGCATTTT. Translation gives CASASSRTGAYSNQPQHF.

The chain joins TRBV7-9 to TRBJ2-5, with D possibly matching TRBD2 (6 bases). Germline CDR1 reads SEHNR; CDR2 reads FQNEAQ (reference sequence). The CDR3 loop spans 14 amino acids. V gave up 0 bases and J gave up 3 bases, with 8 bases separating them. The CDR3 protein is CASSLAGGKETQYF. The CDR3 DNA reads as TGTGCCAGCAGCTTAGCGGGGGGAAAAGAGACCCAGTACTTC.

This clone was seen a single time. This rearrangement joins TRBV4-1 to TRBJ2-1; a possible D gene is TRBD1 (5 bases). Trimming cost V 1 base and J 4 bases, with 11 bases left between them. The CDR3 extends over 15 amino acids. Germline-derived CDR1 and CDR2 are MGHRA and YSYEKL. The CDR3, as DNA: TGCGCCAGCAGCCAAGGGCAGGGATTATACAATGAGCAGTTCTTC. Its protein is CASSQGQGLYNEQFF.

A word on this clone: One end of the junction does not line up with germline, which may come from a read error. The rearrangement uses TRBV6-1 and TRBJ1-3; 7 positions match TRBD1. From germline, CDR1 is MNHNS and CDR2 SASEGT. CDR3 size: 12 residues. CDR3 region: CASSEGAGQQDF. The CDR3 DNA sequence: TGTGCCAGCAGTGAGGGGGCGGGACAGCAGGATTTT.

The rearrangement joins TRBV28 to TRBJ1-6, with D unclear. Trimming removed 8 bases at V and 1 base at J, with 12 bases between. This CDR3 is 15 amino acids long. Germline values: CDR1 MDHEN, CDR2 SYDVKM. Here the CDR3 reads CASVHGQSYNSPLHF. CDR3 DNA: TGTGCCAGCGTTCATGGGCAGTCCTATAATTCACCCCTCCACTTT.

The V gene is TRBV2, the J gene TRBJ1-2; unclear D gene. Per the germline V gene, CDR1 is SNHLY and CDR2 is FYNNEI. The length of the CDR3 is 14 residues. Trimming pared 4 bases from V and 4 bases from J, leaving 13 bases between. The chain's CDR3 is CASSGNRAGYGYTF. The CDR3 coding sequence is TGTGCCAGCAGTGGGAACCGAGCGGGCTATGGCTACACCTTC.

This sequence joins TRBV5-8 and TRBJ2-1; D remains ambiguous. Trimming removed 2 bases from V and 7 bases from J, with 4 bases in between. The CDR3 spans 11 residues. The germline V gene has CDR1 SGHTS and CDR2 YDEGEE. The CDR3 region has the DNA TGTGCCAGCAGCTTCCAGAATGAGCAGTTCTTC. Residues: CASSFQNEQFF.

V gene TRBV3-1 (or the pseudogene TRBV3-2) combines with J gene TRBJ2-7, with 13 bases identical to TRBD2. The CDR3 is 16 residues long. Germline V lookup: CDR1 LGHDT, CDR2 YNNKEL (reference sequence). After removal of 3 bases from V and 6 bases from J, the junction contained 8 bases not matched to a gene. Here the CDR3 DNA reads TGTGCCAGCAGCCAGGTCCGGACTAGCGGGAGTAGCGAGCAGTACTTC. Translating it yields CASSQVRTSGSSEQYF.

V gene TRBV19 combines with J gene TRBJ2-1, with 10 bases aligning to TRBD2. The V and J ends lost 5 bases and 6 bases, in that order; junction bases with no gene match: 7. Germline V gene data show CDR1 as LNHDA and CDR2 as SQIVND (reference sequence). CDR3 length equals 15 residues. The CDR3 loop reads CASSLSGRGANEQFF. The CDR3 DNA is TGTGCCAGTAGTCTGAGCGGGAGGGGGGCCAATGAGCAGTTCTTC.

The chain couples TRBV5-1 to TRBJ1-1; tentatively, D is TRBD1 (6 bases). V lost 7 bases, J lost 3 bases, and 10 bases lay in between. The V gene's germline CDR1 is SGHRS and CDR2 YFSETQ. The CDR3 has 12 amino acids. The CDR3 spells CASYEGDTEAFF. The CDR3 DNA follows: TGCGCCAGCTACGAGGGGGACACTGAAGCTTTCTTT.

The gene calls are TRBV27 and TRBJ2-1, with 10 positions matching TRBD1. Germline V gene data show CDR1 as MNHEY and CDR2 as SMNVEV (reference sequence). J gave up 7 bases and V 6 bases, and 3 bases lay outside the gene matches. This CDR3 contains 13 residues. CDR3: CASRRGQGNEQFF. CDR3 sequence (DNA): TGTGCCAGCAGGCGGGGACAGGGGAATGAGCAGTTCTTC.